This is a list of T cell receptor beta chains from one sample in a study of blood T cell repertoires in COVID-19. Profiling relied on immunoSEQ multiplex PCR, and the TCRdb table lists in-frame clones only, not all of them. In the table there are fewer than 300,000 clones, 80% to 85% of which are singletons. Sequencing was done on a sample of peripheral blood. The receptors derive from a woman in her fifties or sixties with active or convalescent COVID-19. Both conserved end residues are trimmed from each CDR3. Fields, in order: V gene, J gene, CDR3 length, CDR3 protein.

>TRBV12-3/TRBV12-4|TRBJ2-7|11
ASTRGSLYEQY
>TRBV4-1|TRBJ1-5|13
ASSQVRQTNQPQH
>TRBV7-2|TRBJ2-5|13
ASSLSGGAWETQY
>TRBV5-4|TRBJ1-6|15
ATQRGGQSSYNSPLH
>TRBV7-2|TRBJ1-2|11
ASSFDRRNGYT
>TRBV6-6|TRBJ1-2|12
ASGAQGSNYGYT
>TRBV28|TRBJ1-5|14
ASSPRGDYSNQPQH
>TRBV10-3|TRBJ1-1|12
AISLQGAQTEAF
>TRBV7-2|TRBJ2-7|14
ASSLGASGGTNEQY
>TRBV4-3|TRBJ1-3|14
ASSPKDRAGGNTIY
>TRBV5-6|TRBJ1-3|13
ASSSRTGAGNTIY
>TRBV12-5|TRBJ1-5|16
ASGLVRGFWDFGVPQH
>TRBV30|TRBJ1-2|13
AGIQGFGIDYGYT
>TRBV5-4|TRBJ1-1|16
ASSWGTVWAFQNTEAF
>TRBV7-8|TRBJ1-5|12
ASSFRGANQPQH
>TRBV2|TRBJ2-3|12
ASRGGPSTDTQY
>TRBV7-2|TRBJ2-7|15
ASSLGPIGGGAYEQY
>TRBV12-5|TRBJ2-7|16
ASGLPSTGDRGIYEQY
>TRBV9|TRBJ2-1|10
ASSKGGYEQF
>TRBV25-1|TRBJ1-1|14
ASSEGSWGGTPEAF
>TRBV25-1|TRBJ1-1|11
ASSEFEGSGAF
>TRBV6-5|TRBJ1-1|12
ASSYSTGLTEAF
>TRBV10-3|TRBJ2-1|15
AISESVQDTAYNEQF
>TRBV6-2/TRBV6-3|TRBJ2-7|10
ASSQYKYEQY
>TRBV5-1|TRBJ2-5|13
ASSLSTGIGETQY
>TRBV25-1|TRBJ2-1|9
ASSPGGLQF
>TRBV7-8|TRBJ1-2|11
ASRARDVYGYT
>TRBV5-1|TRBJ1-1|13
ASSLHVTGNTEAF
>TRBV20-1|TRBJ1-2|12
SASWDRGNYGYT
>TRBV5-1|TRBJ1-2|10
ASSFIGQGYT
>TRBV25-1|TRBJ2-7|12
ASTGTPAGNEQY
>TRBV9|TRBJ2-3|15
ASSVLQGLPSTDTQY
>TRBV6-2/TRBV6-3|TRBJ2-3|14
ASSYEKGGGTDTQY
>TRBV2|TRBJ2-3|11
ASTDRGTDTQY
>TRBV10-3|TRBJ2-2|13
AISPAGPNAGELF
>TRBV5-1|TRBJ2-1|13
ASSLGGGRYNEQF
>TRBV5-1|TRBJ2-5|13
ASSLFGGGQETQY
>TRBV7-9|TRBJ2-6|14
ASSLGQNSGANVLT
>TRBV3-1/TRBV3-2|TRBJ1-2|11
ASSQGTGFGYT
>TRBV5-1|TRBJ2-2|13
ASSLNPGDTGELF
>TRBV7-9|TRBJ1-1|13
ASSLAQAGRTEAF
>TRBV25-1|TRBJ1-1|10
ASRRRNTEAF
>TRBV10-3|TRBJ2-7|10
AISSGSYEQY
>TRBV16|TRBJ1-3|12
ASSPDRGGNTIY
>TRBV15|TRBJ2-7|13
ATSSRDLGGYEQY
>TRBV9|TRBJ1-2|11
ASGTGANYGYT
>TRBV12-5|TRBJ2-7|14
ASGSSGTGGHDEQY
>TRBV18|TRBJ2-7|13
ASSPPQGSRNEQY